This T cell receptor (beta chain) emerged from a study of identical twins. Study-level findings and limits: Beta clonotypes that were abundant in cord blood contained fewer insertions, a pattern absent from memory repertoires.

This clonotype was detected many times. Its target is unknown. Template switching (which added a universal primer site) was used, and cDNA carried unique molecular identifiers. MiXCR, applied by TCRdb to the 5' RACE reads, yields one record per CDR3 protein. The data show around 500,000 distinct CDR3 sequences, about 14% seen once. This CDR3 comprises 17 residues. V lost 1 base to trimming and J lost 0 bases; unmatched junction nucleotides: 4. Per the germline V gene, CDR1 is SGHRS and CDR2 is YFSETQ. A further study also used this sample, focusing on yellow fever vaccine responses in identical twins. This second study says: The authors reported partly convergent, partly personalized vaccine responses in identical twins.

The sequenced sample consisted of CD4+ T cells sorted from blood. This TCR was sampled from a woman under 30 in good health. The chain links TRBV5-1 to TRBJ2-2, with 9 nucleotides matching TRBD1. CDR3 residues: CASSLFGTGSNTGELFF. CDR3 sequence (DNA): TGCGCCAGCAGCTTGTTCGGGACAGGGTCGAACACCGGGGAGCTGTTTTTT. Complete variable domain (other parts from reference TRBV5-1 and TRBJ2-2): KAGVTQTPRYLIKTRGQQVTLSCSPISGHRSVSWYQQTPGQGLQFLFEYFSETQRNKGNFPGRFSGRQFSNSRSEMNVSTLELGDSALYLCASSLFGTGSNTGELFFGEGSRLTVL.